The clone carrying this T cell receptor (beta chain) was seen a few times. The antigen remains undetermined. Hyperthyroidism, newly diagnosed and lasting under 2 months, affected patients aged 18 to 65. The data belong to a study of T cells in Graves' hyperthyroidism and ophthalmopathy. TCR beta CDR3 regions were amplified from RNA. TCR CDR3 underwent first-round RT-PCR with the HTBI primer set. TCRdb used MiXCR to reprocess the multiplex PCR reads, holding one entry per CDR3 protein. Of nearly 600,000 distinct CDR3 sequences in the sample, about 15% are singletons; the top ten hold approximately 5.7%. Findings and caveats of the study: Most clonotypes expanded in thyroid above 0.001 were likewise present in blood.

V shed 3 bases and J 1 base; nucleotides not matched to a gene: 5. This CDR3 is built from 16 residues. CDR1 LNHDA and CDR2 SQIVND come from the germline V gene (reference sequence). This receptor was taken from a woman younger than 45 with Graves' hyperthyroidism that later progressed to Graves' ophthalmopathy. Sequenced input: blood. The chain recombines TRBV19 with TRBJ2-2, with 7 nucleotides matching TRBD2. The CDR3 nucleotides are TGTGCCAGTAGTATTAACCCTAGCGGGAACACCGGGGAGCTGTTTTTT. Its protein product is CASSINPSGNTGELFF.